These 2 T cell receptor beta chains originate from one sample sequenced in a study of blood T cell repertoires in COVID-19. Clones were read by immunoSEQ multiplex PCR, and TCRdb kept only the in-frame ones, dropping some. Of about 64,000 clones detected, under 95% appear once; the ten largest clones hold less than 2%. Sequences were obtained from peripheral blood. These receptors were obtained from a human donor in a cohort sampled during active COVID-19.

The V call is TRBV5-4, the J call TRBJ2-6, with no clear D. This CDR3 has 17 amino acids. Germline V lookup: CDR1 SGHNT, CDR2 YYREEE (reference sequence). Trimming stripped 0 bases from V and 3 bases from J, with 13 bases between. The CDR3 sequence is CASSLEAGLIGANVLTF. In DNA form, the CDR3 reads TGTGCCAGCAGCTTGGAGGCAGGATTAATTGGGGCCAACGTCCTGACTTTC. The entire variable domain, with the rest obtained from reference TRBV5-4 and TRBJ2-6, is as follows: ETGVTQSPTHLIKTRGQQVTLRCSSQSGHNTVSWYQQALGQGPQFIFQYYREEENGRGNFPPRFSGLQFPNYSSELNVNALELDDSALYLCASSLEAGLIGANVLTFGAGSRLTVL.

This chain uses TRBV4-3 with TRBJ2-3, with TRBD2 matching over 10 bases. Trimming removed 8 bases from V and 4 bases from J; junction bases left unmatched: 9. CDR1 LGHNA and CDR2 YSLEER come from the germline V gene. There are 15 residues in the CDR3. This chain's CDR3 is CASGLAGDRADTQYF. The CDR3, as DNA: TGCGCCAGCGGGCTAGCGGGAGATCGCGCAGATACGCAGTATTTT.